This is a list of T cell receptor beta chains from one sample in a study of vaccination and CD4 T cells after COVID-19. TCRdb re-called the PCR reads through MiXCR, storing one row per CDR3 protein. Of some 14,000 distinct CDR3 sequences in the sample, just under 35% were seen once. No antigen has been identified for these receptors. Sequencing used CD4+ T cells from blood, cultured in vitro. The receptors were gathered from a human donor who had recovered from COVID-19. Each CDR3 is given with its conserved first and last residue. A D gene is named only where the DNA matches it firmly. Size is stated for part of the rows, as once, few or many counts, or as a class when the clone is expanded.

d_call	clone_size	v_call	j_call	cdr3_aa	cdr3_nt
TRBD2	NA	TRBV4-1	TRBJ2-5	CASSQVGLAARETQYF	TGCGCCAGCAGCCAAGTGGGACTAGCGGCCCGGGAGACCCAGTACTTC
NA	NA	TRBV19	TRBJ2-2	CASSPPGGAAGELFF	TGTGCCAGTAGTCCGCCCGGGGGAGCCGCCGGGGAGCTGTTTTTT
TRBD2	few	TRBV29-1	TRBJ2-3	CSVVISGTSGPDTQYF	TGCAGCGTGGTCATTTCCGGGACTAGCGGTCCAGATACGCAGTATTTT
NA	NA	TRBV24-1	TRBJ2-5	CATSGGGAPHSGTQYF	TGTGCCACCAGTGGGGGGGGGGCGCCCCACTCCGGGACCCAGTACTTC
TRBD1	NA	TRBV7-9	TRBJ2-3	CASGQTGGWGDTQYF	TGTGCCAGCGGCCAGACAGGGGGCTGGGGAGATACGCAGTATTTT
TRBD2	few	TRBV6-1	TRBJ2-1	CASSETGLAEYNEQFF	TGTGCCAGCAGTGAAACTGGACTAGCGGAATACAATGAGCAGTTCTTC
NA	few	TRBV20-1	TRBJ1-5	CSARGRGVGQPQHF	TGCAGTGCTAGGGGGCGGGGAGTCGGTCAGCCCCAGCATTTT
TRBD2	NA	TRBV20-1	TRBJ2-5	CSARVKVGLAMETQYF	TGCAGTGCTAGAGTGAAAGTAGGACTAGCGATGGAGACCCAGTACTTC
NA	few	TRBV7-3	TRBJ2-5	CASSSLAQETQYF	TGTGCCAGCAGCTCCCTGGCTCAAGAGACCCAGTACTTC
TRBD2	few	TRBV6-2/TRBV6-3	TRBJ2-2	CASSYLAGNTGELFF	TGTGCCAGCAGTTACTTAGCGGGAAACACCGGGGAGCTGTTTTTT
TRBD1	NA	TRBV29-1	TRBJ1-2	CSVEATGRIYGYTF	TGCAGCGTTGAAGCGACAGGGAGGATCTATGGCTACACCTTC
NA	NA	TRBV19	TRBJ1-2	CASSTRGFGYTF	TGTGCCAGTAGTACCCGGGGCTTTGGCTACACCTTC
TRBD1	few	TRBV6-1	TRBJ2-2	CASSEGTGDTGELFF	TGTGCCAGCAGTGAAGGGACAGGGGACACCGGGGAGCTGTTTTTT
NA	few	TRBV7-2	TRBJ1-1	CASSLGRANTEAFF	TGTGCCAGCAGCTTAGGTCGCGCGAACACTGAAGCTTTCTTT
NA	few	TRBV11-2	TRBJ2-7	CASSLFGESYEQYF	TGTGCCAGCAGCTTGTTTGGCGAATCCTACGAGCAGTACTTC
NA	NA	TRBV6-1	TRBJ1-1	CASSHGAESFF	TGTGCCAGCAGCCACGGGGCCGAATCTTTCTTT
NA	few	TRBV5-4	TRBJ2-2	CASSLVGNTGELFF	TGTGCCAGCAGCTTGGTGGGGAACACCGGGGAGCTGTTTTTT
TRBD1	NA	TRBV4-3	TRBJ1-5	CASSLKIGQGIMSNQPQHF	TGCGCCAGCAGCCTAAAAATAGGACAGGGGATTATGAGCAATCAGCCCCAGCATTTT
TRBD1	NA	TRBV28	TRBJ2-2	CASSLSIGTAQLGTGELFF	TGTGCCAGCAGTTTAAGTATTGGGACAGCACAATTGGGCACCGGGGAGCTGTTTTTT
NA	few	TRBV20-1	TRBJ2-5	CSAIHVQETQYF	TGCAGTGCTATTCACGTTCAAGAGACCCAGTACTTC
NA	few	TRBV20-1	TRBJ1-1	CSARALRTGNTEAFF	TGCAGTGCTAGAGCCCTACGGACGGGCAACACTGAAGCTTTCTTT
NA	few	TRBV7-8	TRBJ2-4	CASSEGGGFGIQYF	TGTGCCAGCAGCGAGGGGGGGGGTTTCGGCATTCAGTACTTC
NA	NA	TRBV18	TRBJ2-2	CASSELRVISGELFF	TGTGCCAGCTCAGAGTTGCGGGTGATCTCCGGGGAGCTGTTTTTT
NA	NA	TRBV15	TRBJ2-6	CATSRGGDSGTNVLTF	TGTGCCACCAGCAGAGGGGGCGACTCTGGGACCAACGTCCTGACTTTC
TRBD2	NA	TRBV30	TRBJ2-7	CAWSVAGGYEQYF	TGTGCCTGGAGTGTAGCGGGAGGTTACGAGCAGTACTTC
NA	few	TRBV20-1	TRBJ2-5	CSASQGQETQYF	TGCAGTGCTTCACAGGGACAAGAGACCCAGTACTTC
NA	few	TRBV7-8	TRBJ2-7	CASSLQGGRYYEQYF	TGTGCCAGCAGCTTACAGGGGGGAAGGTATTACGAGCAGTACTTC
NA	NA	TRBV30	TRBJ1-2	CAWSPQTGVDGHTF	TGTGCCTGGAGCCCACAGACAGGAGTCGATGGCCACACCTTC
NA	few	TRBV10-3	TRBJ2-7	CAISRDFYEQYF	TGTGCCATCAGTCGGGACTTCTACGAGCAGTACTTC
TRBD1	NA	TRBV7-9	TRBJ2-5	CASSKGQGTETQYF	TGTGCCAGCAGCAAAGGACAGGGGACAGAGACCCAGTACTTC
TRBD2	few	TRBV20-1	TRBJ2-1	CSAPTSGRFAEQFF	TGCAGTGCTCCGACTAGCGGGAGGTTCGCTGAGCAGTTCTTC
NA	NA	TRBV6-5	TRBJ2-6	CASSYQGSGANVLTF	TGTGCCAGCAGTTATCAGGGCTCTGGGGCCAACGTCCTGACTTTC
TRBD1	NA	TRBV6-1	TRBJ2-3	CASGGQNTDTQYF	TGTGCCAGCGGGGGACAGAACACAGATACGCAGTATTTT